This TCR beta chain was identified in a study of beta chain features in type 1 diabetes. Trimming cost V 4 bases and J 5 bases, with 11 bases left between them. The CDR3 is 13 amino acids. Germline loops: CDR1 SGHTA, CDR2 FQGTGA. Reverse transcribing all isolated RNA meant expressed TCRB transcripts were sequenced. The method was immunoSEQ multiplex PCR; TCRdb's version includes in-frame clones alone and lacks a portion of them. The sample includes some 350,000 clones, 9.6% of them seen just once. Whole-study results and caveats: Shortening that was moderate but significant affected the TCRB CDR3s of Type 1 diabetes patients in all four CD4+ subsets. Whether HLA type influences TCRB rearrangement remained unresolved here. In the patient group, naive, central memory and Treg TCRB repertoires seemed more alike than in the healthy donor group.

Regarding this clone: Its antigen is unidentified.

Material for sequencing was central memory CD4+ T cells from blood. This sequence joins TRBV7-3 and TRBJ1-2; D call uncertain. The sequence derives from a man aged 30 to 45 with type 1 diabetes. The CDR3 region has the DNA TGTGCCAGCAGCTCCGGCGGTGGATATGGCTACACCTTC. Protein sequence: CASSSGGGYGYTF.